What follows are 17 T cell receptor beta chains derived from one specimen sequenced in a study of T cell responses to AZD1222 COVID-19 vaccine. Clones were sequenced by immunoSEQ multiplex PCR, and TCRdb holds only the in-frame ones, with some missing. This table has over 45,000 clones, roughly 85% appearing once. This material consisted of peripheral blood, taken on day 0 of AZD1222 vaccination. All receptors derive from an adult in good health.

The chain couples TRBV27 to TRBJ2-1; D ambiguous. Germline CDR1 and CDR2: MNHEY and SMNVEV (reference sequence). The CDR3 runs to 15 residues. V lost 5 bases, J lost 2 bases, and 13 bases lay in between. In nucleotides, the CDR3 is TGTGCCAGCAGTCTCACAGTGTGGACCTACAATGAGCAGTTCTTC. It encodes CASSLTVWTYNEQFF.

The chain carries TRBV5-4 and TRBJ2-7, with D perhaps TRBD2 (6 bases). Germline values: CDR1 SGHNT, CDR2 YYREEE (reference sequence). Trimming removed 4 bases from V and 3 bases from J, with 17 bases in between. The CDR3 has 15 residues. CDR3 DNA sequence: TGTGCCAGCAGCCTTCCGGGAGTCGGTCGCTACGAGCAGTACTTC. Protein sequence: CASSLPGVGRYEQYF.

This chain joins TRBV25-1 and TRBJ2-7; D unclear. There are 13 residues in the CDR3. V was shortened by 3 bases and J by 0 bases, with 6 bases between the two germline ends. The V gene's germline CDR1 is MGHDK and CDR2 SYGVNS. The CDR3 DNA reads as TGTGCCAGCAGTGATGGGAACTCCTACGAGCAGTACTTC. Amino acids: CASSDGNSYEQYF.

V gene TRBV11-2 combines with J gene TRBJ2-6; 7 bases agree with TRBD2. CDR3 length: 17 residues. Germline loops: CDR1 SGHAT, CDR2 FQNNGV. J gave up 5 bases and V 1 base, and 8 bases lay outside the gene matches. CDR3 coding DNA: TGTGCCAGCAGCTTAGGGGCCGGGGGGAGGTGGGCCAACGTCCTGACTTTC. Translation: CASSLGAGGRWANVLTF.

CDR3 in DNA: TGTGCTAGTGGTCTCCTTTCTAGCGGGGGGGGACAAGAGACCCAGTACTTC. Residues: CASGLLSSGGGQETQYF. The gene calls are TRBV12-5 and TRBJ2-5; TRBD2 matches at 12 bases. This CDR3 has 17 residues. CDR1 LGHNT and CDR2 FRNRAP come from the germline V gene. The trim removed 5 bases at V and 2 bases at J, leaving 9 bases unmatched.

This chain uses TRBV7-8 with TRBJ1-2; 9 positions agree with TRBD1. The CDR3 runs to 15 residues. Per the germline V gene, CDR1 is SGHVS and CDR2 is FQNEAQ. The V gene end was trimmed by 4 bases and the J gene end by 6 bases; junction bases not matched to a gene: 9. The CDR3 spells CASSSRQGDRNGYTF. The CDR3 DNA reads TGTGCCAGCAGCTCGAGACAGGGGGATCGGAATGGCTACACCTTC.

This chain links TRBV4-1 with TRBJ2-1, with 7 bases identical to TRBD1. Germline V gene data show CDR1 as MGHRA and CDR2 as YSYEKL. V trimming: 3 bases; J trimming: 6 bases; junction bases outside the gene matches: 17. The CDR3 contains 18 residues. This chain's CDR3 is CASSQARRGGLETNEQFF. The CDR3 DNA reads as TGCGCCAGCAGCCAGGCGCGTAGAGGGGGCCTGGAAACCAATGAGCAGTTCTTC.

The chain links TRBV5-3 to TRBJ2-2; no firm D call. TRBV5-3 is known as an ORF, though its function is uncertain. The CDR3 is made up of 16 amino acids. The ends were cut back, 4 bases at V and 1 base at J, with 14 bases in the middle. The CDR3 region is CARSQTRKWNTGELFF. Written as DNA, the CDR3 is TGTGCCAGAAGCCAGACTCGGAAATGGAACACCGGGGAGCTGTTTTTT.

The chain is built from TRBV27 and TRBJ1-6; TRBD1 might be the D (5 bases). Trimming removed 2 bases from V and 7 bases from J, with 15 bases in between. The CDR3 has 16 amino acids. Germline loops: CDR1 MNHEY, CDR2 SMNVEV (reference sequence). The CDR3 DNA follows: TGTGCCAGCAGTTTAGGGGCGGGACTTATGAATTCACCCCTCCACTTT. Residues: CASSLGAGLMNSPLHF.

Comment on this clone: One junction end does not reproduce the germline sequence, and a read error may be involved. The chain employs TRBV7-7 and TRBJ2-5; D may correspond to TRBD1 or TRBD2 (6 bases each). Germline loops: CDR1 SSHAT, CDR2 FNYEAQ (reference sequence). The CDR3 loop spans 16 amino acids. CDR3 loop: CASSLGRTIRGETQYF. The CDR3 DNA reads TGTGCTAGCAGCTTAGGAAGGACTATTAGGGGGGAGACCCAGTACTTC.

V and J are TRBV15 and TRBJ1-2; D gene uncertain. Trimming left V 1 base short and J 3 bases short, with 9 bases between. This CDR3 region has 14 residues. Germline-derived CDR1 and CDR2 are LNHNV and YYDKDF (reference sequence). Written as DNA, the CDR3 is TGTGCCACCAGCAGAGGAGGTACTGACTATGGCTACACCTTC. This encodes CATSRGGTDYGYTF.

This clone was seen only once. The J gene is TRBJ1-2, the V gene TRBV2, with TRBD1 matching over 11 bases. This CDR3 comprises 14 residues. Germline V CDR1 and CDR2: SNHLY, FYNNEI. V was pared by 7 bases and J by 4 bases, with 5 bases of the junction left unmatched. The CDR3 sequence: CASNPGTGGYGYTF. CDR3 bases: TGTGCCAGCAATCCGGGGACAGGGGGCTATGGCTACACCTTC.

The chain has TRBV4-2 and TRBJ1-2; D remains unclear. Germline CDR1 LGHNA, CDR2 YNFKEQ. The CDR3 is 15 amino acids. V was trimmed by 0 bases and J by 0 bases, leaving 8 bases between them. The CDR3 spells CASSQDHTANYGYTF. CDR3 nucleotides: TGTGCCAGCAGCCAAGATCACACAGCTAACTATGGCTACACCTTC.

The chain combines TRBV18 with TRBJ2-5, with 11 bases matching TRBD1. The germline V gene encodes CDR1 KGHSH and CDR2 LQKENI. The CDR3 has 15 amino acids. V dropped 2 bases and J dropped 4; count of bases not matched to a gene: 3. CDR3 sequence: CASSPRGQGGETQYF. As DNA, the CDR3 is TGTGCCAGCTCACCAAGGGGACAGGGGGGAGAGACCCAGTACTTC.

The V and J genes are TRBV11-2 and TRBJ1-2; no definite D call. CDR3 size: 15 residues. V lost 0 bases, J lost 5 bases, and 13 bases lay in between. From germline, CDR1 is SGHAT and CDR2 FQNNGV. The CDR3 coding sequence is TGTGCCAGCAGCTTAGATCAGGTGGAGACATATGGCTACACCTTC. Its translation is CASSLDQVETYGYTF. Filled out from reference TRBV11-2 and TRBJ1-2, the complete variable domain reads EAGVAQSPRYKIIEKRQSVAFWCNPISGHATLYWYQQILGQGPKLLIQFQNNGVVDDSQLPKDRFSAERLKGVDSTLKIQPAKLEDSAVYLCASSLDQVETYGYTFGSGTRLTVV.

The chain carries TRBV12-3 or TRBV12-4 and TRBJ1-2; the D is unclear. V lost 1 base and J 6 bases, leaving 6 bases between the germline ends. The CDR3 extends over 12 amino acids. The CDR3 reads CASSLVQDGYTF. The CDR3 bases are TGTGCCAGCAGTTTAGTCCAGGATGGCTACACCTTC.

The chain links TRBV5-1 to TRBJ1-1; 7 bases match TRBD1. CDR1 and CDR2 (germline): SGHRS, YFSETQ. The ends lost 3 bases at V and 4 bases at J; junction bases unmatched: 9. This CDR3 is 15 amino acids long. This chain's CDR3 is CASSSDRVLGTEAFF. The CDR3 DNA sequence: TGCGCCAGCAGCTCCGACAGGGTTCTCGGCACTGAAGCTTTCTTT. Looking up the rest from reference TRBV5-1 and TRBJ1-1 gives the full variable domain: KAGVTQTPRYLIKTRGQQVTLSCSPISGHRSVSWYQQTPGQGLQFLFEYFSETQRNKGNFPGRFSGRQFSNSRSEMNVSTLELGDSALYLCASSSDRVLGTEAFFGQGTRLTVV.